This TCR beta chain comes out of a study of T cell clonality in common variable immunodeficiency. The repertoire was sequenced with immunoSEQ multiplex PCR; TCRdb's copy has only in-frame clones and lacks some. This sample comprises about 74,000 clones, none seen once only. Most patients and controls had Caucasian heritage. Unmatched junction bases numbered 1, after V lost 0 bases and J lost 3 bases. CDR3 length: 14 amino acids. Per germline, CDR1 LNHNV and CDR2 YYDKDF (reference sequence). Points from the study as a whole: Fewer TCRbeta clones were shared among CVID subjects than controls.

Ten or more counts support this clone. Its specificity is not known. The read comes to an end 3 residues before the CDR3 does, leaving the germline J gene to fill in the end. The chain is built from TRBV15 and TRBJ1-2, with 7 bases fitting TRBD1. This receptor was identified in a person between 18 and 69 years old in good health. Sequenced input: peripheral blood mononuclear cells. The CDR3 DNA, read in part, is TGTGCCACCAGCAGAGACAGGGGGGACTATGGC. It translates to CATSRDRGDYG. The full CDR3 sequence reads CATSRDRGDYGYTF.